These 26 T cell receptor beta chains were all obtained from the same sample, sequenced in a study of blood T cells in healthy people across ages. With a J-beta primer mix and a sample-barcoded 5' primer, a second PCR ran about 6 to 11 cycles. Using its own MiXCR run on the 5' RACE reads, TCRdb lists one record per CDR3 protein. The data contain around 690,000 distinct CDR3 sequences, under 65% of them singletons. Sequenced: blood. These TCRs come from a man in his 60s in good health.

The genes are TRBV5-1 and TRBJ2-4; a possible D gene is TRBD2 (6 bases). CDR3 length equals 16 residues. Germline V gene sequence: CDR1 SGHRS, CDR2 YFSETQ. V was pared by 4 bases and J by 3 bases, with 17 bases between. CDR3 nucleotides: TGCGCCAGCAGCCCGTCCGGGGGTCCTGGCAAAAACATTCAGTACTTC. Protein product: CASSPSGGPGKNIQYF. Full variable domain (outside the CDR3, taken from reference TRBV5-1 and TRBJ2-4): KAGVTQTPRYLIKTRGQQVTLSCSPISGHRSVSWYQQTPGQGLQFLFEYFSETQRNKGNFPGRFSGRQFSNSRSEMNVSTLELGDSALYLCASSPSGGPGKNIQYFGAGTRLSVL.

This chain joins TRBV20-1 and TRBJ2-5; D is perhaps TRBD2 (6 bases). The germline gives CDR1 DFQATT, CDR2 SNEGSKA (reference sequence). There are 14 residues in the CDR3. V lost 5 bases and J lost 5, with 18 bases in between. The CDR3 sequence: CSASGTGGLETQYF. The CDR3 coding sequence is TGCAGTGCTTCCGGGACCGGGGGTTTGGAGACCCAGTACTTC.

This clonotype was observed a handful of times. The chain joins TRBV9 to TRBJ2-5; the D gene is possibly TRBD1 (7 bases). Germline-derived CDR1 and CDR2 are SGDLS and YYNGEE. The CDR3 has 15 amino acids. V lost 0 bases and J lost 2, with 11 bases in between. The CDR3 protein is CASSVEGGQQETQYF. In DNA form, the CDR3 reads TGTGCCAGCAGCGTAGAGGGGGGACAGCAAGAGACCCAGTACTTC.

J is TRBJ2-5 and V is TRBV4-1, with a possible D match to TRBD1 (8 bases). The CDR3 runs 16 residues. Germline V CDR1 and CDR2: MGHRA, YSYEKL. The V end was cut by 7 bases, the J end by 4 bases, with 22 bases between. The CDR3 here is CASKLDPTGEGETQYF. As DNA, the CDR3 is TGCGCCAGCAAATTGGACCCGACAGGGGAGGGAGAGACCCAGTACTTC.

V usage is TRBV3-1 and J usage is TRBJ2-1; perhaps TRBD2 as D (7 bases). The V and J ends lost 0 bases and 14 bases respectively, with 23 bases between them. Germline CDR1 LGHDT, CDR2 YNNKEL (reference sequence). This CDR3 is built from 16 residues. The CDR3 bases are TGTGCCAGCAGCCAAGATAGCGCGCGGGGGCCCACTAGCGAGTTCTTC. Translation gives CASSQDSARGPTSEFF.

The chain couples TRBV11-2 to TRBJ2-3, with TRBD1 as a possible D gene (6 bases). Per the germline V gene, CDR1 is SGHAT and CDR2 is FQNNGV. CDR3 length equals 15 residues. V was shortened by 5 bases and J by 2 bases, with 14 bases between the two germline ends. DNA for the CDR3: TGTGCCAGCAGCGCGAGACAGGAGCTCACAGATACGCAGTATTTT. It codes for CASSARQELTDTQYF.

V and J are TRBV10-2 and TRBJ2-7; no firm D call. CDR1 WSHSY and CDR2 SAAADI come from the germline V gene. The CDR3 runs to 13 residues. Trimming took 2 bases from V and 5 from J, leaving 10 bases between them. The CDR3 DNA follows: TGCGCCAGCAGTGAGGGCCCCGCGGACGAGCAGTACTTC. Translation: CASSEGPADEQYF.

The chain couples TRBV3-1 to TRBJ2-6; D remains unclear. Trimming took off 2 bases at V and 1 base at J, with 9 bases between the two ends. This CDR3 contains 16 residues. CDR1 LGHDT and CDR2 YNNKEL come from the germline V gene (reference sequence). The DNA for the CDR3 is TGTGCCAGCAGCCAACCTGGGATGTCTGGGGCCAACGTCCTGACTTTC. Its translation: CASSQPGMSGANVLTF. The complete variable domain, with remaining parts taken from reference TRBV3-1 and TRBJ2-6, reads DTAVSQTPKYLVTQMGNDKSIKCEQNLGHDTMYWYKQDSKKFLKIMFSYNNKELIINETVPNRFSPKSPDKAHLNLHINSLELGDSAVYFCASSQPGMSGANVLTFGAGSRLTVL.

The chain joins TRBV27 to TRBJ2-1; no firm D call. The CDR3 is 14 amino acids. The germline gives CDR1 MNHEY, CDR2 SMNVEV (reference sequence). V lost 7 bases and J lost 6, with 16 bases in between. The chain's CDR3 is CASNPRIAGNEQFF. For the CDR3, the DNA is TGTGCCAGCAATCCTCGGATAGCCGGCAATGAGCAGTTCTTC.

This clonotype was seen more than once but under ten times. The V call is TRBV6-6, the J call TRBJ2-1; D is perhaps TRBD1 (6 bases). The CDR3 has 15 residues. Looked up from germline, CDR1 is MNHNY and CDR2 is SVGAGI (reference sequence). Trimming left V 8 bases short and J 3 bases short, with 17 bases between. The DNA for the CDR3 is TGTGCCAGCTCTCAGGGGACGACAAACTACAATGAGCAGTTCTTC. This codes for CASSQGTTNYNEQFF.

CDR3 nucleotides: TGTGCCAGCAGCTTAGCGGGGGCGGACAGGAAGGCTGAAGCTTTCTTT. Translated, it gives CASSLAGADRKAEAFF. The rearrangement uses TRBV7-9 and TRBJ1-1, with TRBD1 matching 7 bases. The V segment lost 0 bases and the J segment 6 bases; nucleotides outside the gene matches: 10. This CDR3 has 16 amino acids. Germline-derived CDR1 and CDR2 are SEHNR and FQNEAQ (reference sequence).

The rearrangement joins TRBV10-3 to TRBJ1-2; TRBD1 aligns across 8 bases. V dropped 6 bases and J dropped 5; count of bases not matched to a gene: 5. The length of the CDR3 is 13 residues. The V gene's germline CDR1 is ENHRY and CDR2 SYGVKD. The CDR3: CAISEDRVYGYTF. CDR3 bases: TGTGCCATCAGCGAGGACAGGGTTTATGGCTACACCTTC.

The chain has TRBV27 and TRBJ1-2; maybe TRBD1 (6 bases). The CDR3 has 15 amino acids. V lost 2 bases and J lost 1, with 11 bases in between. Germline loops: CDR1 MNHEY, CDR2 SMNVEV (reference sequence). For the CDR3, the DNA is TGTGCCAGCAGTTTAAGAGGGGGGCATAACTATGGCTACACCTTC. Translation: CASSLRGGHNYGYTF.

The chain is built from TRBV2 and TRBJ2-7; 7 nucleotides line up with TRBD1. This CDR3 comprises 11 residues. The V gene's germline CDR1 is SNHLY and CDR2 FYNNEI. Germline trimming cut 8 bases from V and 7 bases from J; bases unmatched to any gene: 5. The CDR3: CASGQAREQYF. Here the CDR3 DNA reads TGTGCCAGCGGACAGGCACGAGAGCAGTACTTC.

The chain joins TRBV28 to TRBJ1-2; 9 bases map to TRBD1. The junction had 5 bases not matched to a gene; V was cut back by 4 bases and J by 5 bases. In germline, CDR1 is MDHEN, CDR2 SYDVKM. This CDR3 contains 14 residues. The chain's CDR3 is CASSSPGQGYGYTF. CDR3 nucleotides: TGTGCCAGCAGTTCACCCGGACAGGGGTATGGCTACACCTTC.

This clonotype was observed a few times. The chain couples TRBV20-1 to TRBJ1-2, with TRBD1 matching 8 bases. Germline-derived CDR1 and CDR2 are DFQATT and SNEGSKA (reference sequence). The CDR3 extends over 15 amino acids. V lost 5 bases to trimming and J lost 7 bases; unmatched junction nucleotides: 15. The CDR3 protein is CSAGAGTGGRAGYTF. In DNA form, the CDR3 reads TGCAGTGCTGGGGCCGGTACAGGGGGGAGGGCTGGCTACACCTTC.

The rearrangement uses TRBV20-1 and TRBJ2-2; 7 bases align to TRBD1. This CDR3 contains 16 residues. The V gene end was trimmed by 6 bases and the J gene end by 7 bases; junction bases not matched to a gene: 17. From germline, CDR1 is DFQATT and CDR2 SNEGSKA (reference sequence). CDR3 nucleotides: TGCAGTGCCAGGACAGGCGGGTCGGGATATGGCGGGGAGCTGTTTTTT. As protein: CSARTGGSGYGGELFF.

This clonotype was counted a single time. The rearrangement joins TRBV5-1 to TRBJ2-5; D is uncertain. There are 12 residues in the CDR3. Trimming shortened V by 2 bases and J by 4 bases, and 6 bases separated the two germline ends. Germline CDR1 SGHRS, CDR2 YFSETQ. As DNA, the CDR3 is TGCGCCAGCAGCTTCCCACCAGAGACCCAGTACTTC. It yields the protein CASSFPPETQYF.

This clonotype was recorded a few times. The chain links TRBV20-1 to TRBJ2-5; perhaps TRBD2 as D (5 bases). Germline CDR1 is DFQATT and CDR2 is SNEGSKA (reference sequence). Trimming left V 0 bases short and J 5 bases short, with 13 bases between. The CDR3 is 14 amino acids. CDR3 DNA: TGCAGTGCTAGAGATCCGGGTTCGGGGGAGACCCAGTACTTC. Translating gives CSARDPGSGETQYF.

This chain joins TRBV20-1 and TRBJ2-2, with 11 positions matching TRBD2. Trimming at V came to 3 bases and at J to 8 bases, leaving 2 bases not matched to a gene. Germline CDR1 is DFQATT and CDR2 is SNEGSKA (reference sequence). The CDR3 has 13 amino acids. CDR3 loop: CSARTSGDGELFF. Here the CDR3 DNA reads TGCAGTGCTAGGACTAGCGGGGATGGGGAGCTGTTTTTT.

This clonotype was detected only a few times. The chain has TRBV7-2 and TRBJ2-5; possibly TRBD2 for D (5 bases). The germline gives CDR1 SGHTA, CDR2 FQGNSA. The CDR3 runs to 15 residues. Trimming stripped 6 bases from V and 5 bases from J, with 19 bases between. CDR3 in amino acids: CASRVNLLGWETQYF. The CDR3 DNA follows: TGTGCCAGCAGAGTCAACCTACTAGGATGGGAGACCCAGTACTTC. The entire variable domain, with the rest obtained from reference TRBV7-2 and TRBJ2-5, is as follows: GAGVSQSPSNKVTEKGKDVELRCDPISGHTALYWYRQSLGQGLEFLIYFQGNSAPDKSGLPSDRFSAERTGGSVSTLTIQRTQQEDSAVYLCASRVNLLGWETQYFGPGTRLLVL.

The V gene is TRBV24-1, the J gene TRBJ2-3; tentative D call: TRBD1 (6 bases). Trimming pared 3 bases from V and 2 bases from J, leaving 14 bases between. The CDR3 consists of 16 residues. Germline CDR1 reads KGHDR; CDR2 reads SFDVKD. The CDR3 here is CATSDLPLGATDTQYF. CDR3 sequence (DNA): TGTGCCACCAGTGATCTTCCTCTGGGGGCCACAGATACGCAGTATTTT.

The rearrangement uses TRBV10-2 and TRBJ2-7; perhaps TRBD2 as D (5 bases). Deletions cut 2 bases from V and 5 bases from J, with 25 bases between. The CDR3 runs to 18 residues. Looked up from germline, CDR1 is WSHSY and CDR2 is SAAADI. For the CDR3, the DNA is TGCGCCAGCAGTGAGCCGACCCCTGCGGAGGCCCTAGAAGACGAGCAGTACTTC. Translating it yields CASSEPTPAEALEDEQYF.

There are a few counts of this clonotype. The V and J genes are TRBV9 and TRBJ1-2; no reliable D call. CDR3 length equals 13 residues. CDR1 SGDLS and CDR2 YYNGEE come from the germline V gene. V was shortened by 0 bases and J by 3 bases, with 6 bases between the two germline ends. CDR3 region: CASSVVLDYGYTF. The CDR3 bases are TGTGCCAGCAGCGTAGTGTTGGACTATGGCTACACCTTC.

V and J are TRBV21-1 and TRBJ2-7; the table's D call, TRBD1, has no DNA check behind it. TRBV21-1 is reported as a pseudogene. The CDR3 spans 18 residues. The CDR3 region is CASSKDTRYKGIPYEQYF. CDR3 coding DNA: TGTGCCAGCAGCAAAGATACCCGGTATAAGGGAATCCCCTACGAGCAGTACTTC.

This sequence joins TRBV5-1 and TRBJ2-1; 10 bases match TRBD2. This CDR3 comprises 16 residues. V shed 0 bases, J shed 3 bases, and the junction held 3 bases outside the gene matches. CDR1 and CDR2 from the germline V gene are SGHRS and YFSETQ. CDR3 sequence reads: CASSLGAGGVYNEQFF. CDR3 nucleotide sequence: TGCGCCAGCAGCTTGGGAGCGGGAGGGGTCTACAATGAGCAGTTCTTC.